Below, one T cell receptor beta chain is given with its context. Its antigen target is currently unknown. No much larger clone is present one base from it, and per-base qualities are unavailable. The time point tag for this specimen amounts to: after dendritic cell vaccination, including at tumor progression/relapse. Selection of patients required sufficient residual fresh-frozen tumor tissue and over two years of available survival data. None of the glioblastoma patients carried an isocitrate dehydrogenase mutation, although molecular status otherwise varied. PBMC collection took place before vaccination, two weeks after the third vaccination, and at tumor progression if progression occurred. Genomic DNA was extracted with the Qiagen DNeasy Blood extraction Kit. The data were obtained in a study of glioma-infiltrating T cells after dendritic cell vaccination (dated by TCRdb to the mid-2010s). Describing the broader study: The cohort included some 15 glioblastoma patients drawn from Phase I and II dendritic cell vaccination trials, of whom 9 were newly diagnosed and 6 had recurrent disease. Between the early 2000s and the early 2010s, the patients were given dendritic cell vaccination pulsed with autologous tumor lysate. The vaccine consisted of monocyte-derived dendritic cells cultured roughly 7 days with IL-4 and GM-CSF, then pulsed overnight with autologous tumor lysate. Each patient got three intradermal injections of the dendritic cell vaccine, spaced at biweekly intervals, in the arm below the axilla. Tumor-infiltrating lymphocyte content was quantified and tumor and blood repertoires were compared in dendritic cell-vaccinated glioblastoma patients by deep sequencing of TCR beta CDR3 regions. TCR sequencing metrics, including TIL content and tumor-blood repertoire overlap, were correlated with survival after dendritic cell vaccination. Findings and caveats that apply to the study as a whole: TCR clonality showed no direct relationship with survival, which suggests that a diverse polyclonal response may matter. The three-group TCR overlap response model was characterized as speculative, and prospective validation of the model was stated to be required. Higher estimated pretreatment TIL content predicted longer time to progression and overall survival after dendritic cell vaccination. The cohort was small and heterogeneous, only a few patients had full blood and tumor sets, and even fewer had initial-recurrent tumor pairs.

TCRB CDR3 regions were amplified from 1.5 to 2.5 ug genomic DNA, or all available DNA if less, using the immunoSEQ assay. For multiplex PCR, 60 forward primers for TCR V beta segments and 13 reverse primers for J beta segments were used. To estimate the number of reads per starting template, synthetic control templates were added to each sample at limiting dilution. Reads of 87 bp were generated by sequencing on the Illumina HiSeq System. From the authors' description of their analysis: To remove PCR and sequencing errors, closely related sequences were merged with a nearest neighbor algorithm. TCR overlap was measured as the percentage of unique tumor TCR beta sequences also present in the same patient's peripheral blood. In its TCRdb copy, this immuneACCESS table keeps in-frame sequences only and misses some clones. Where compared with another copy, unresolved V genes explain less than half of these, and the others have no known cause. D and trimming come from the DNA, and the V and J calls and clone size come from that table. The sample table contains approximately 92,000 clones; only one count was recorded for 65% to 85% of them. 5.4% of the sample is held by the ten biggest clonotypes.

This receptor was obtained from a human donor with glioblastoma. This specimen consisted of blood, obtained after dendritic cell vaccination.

DNA sequence: TGTGCCAGCAGTGTCCTTAAGGGGCCCTACGAGCAGTACTTC. It codes for CASSVLKGPYEQYF. Rearrangement joined TRBV2 to TRBJ2-7; the D gene is perhaps TRBD1, from 5 matching bases. The CDR3 contains 14 residues, cysteine and phenylalanine counted. This entry keeps only the CDR3 DNA: 42 bases, framed from base 1. According to the germline V gene, CDR1 reads SNHLY and CDR2 reads FYNNEI. V is pared back by 4 bases and J by 2 bases, with 12 bases lying between the germline termini.